The count of the clone carrying this T cell receptor (beta chain) is one. As yet, its antigen is unknown. This specimen comes from a study of cytomegalovirus exposure and HLA in healthy donors. Vbeta (60) and Jbeta (13) primers were used in the PCR. Only in-frame clones appear in the TCRdb table, and some are missing; sequencing was by immunoSEQ multiplex PCR. The repertoire holds 100,000 to 120,000 clones, with 60% to 85% as singletons. Study findings and constraints: Within a later analysis, the majority of CMV-associated TCR beta chains appeared HLA-restricted.

CDR1 is SGHRS and CDR2 is YFSETQ in the germline V gene. Losses at the gene ends were 0 bases for V and 8 bases for J; bases not matched to a gene: 5. The CDR3 sequence is 14 residues long. This receptor was taken from a woman in her thirties or forties in good health and CMV-seropositive. The sequenced sample consisted of PBMCs. V and J are TRBV5-1 and TRBJ2-1, with 7 nucleotides matching TRBD2. In nucleotides, the CDR3 is TGCGCCAGCAGCTTGGGACTAGCTGGCGATGAGCAGTTCTTC. Translating gives CASSLGLAGDEQFF.